The sequence of this TCR beta chain was determined in a study of immune cell composition in non-small cell lung cancer. Profiled with immunoSEQ multiplex PCR; TCRdb holds only in-frame clones, not every one. The table records over 1,000 clones, 88% of them present only once. The V segment lost 5 bases and the J segment 5 bases; nucleotides outside the gene matches: 9. The length of the CDR3 is 18 residues. The germline V gene has CDR1 MNHEY and CDR2 SMNVEV (reference sequence). Whole-study findings and limits: Tumour TCR-beta clonality was not significantly tied to smoking pack-years.

Details on this clone: Its antigen is unidentified.

The sample consisted of lung tumor tissue. The TCR sequence derives from a human donor with non-small cell lung cancer. The rearrangement links TRBV27 to TRBJ2-2; TRBD2 matches at 15 bases. The CDR3 DNA sequence: TGTGCCAGCAGTATGGGACTAGCGGGAGGTGTTGGTACCGGGGAGCTGTTTTTT. It codes for CASSMGLAGGVGTGELFF.